This T cell receptor (beta chain) appears in the sequencing data of a study of blood T cells in healthy people across ages. General study findings and limits: Donors of long life had a larger count of naive CD4+ cells and greater diversity than aged donors. Older age went with lower TCR beta diversity per million T cells, in a roughly linear way. Estimates of total diversity, which came from one million sequenced T cells, were considered to be underestimates.

This clonotype was picked up a small number of times. Its target is not known. It was with a sample-barcoded 5' primer and a J-beta primer mix that a second PCR of about 6 to 12 cycles was run. TCRdb ran MiXCR on the 5' RACE reads and lists one entry per CDR3 protein. The data show about 800,000 distinct CDR3 sequences, 55% to 70% seen once. CDR3 length: 14 amino acids. The V end was cut by 3 bases, the J end by 3 bases, with 14 bases between. The germline gives CDR1 SQVTM, CDR2 ANQGSEA. The rearrangement joins TRBV29-1 to TRBJ2-5, with D possibly being TRBD1 or TRBD2 (5 bases each). The material sequenced was blood. This clonotype was sampled from a man in his thirties or forties in good health. CDR3 region: CSVDGVRGEETQYF. CDR3 DNA: TGCAGCGTTGACGGGGTTCGAGGGGAAGAGACCCAGTACTTC.